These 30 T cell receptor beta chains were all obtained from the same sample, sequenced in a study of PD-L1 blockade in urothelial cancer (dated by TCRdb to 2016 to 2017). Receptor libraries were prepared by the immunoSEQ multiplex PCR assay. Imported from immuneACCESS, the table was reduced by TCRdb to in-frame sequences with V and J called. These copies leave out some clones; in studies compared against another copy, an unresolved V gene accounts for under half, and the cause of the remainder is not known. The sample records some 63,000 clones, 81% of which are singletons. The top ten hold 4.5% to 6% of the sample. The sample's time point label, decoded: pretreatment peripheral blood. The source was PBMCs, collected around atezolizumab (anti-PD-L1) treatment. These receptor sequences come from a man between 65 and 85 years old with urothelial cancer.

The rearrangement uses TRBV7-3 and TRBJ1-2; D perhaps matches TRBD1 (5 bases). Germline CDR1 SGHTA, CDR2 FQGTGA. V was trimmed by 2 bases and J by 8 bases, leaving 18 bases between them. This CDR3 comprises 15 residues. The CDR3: CASSLGGVGRAGYTF. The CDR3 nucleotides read TGTGCCAGCAGCTTAGGCGGGGTGGGCAGGGCAGGCTACACCTTC.

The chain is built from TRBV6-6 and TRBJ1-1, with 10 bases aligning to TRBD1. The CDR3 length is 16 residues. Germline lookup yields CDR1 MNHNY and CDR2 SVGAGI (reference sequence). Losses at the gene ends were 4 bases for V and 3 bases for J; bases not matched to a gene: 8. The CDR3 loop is CASSSTAGQGDTEAFF. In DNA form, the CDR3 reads TGTGCCAGCAGTTCTACGGCCGGACAGGGGGACACTGAAGCTTTCTTT.

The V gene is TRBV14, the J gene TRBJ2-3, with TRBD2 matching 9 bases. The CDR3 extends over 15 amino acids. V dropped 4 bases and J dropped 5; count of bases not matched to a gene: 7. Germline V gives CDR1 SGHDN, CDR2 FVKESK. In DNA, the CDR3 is TGTGCCAGCAGCCTATCAGCGGGGGGATTAGATACGCAGTATTTT. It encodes CASSLSAGGLDTQYF.

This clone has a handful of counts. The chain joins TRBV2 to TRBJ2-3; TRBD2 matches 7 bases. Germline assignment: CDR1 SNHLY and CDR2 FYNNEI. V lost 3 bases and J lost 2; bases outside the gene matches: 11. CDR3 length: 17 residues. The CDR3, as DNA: TGTGCCAGCAGTGACCGTCTCCGGGGGGATTTCACAGATACGCAGTATTTT. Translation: CASSDRLRGDFTDTQYF.

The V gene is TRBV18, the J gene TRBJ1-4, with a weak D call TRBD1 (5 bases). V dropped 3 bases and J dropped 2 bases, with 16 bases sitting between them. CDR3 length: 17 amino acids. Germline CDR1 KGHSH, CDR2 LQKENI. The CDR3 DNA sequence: TGTGCCAGCTCACCCGCAAGCACAGGAACCACTAATGAAAAACTGTTTTTT. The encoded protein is CASSPASTGTTNEKLFF.

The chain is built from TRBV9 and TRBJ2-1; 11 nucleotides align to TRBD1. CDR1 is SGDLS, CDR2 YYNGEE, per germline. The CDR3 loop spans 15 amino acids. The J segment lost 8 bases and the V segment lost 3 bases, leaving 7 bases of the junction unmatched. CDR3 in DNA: TGTGCCAGCAGCGCTACCGGGACAGGGGGTGATGAGCAGTTCTTC. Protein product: CASSATGTGGDEQFF.

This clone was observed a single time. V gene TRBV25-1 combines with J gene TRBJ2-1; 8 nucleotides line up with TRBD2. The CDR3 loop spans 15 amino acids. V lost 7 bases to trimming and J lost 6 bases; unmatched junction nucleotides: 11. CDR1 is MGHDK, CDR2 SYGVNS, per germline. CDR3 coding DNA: TGTGCCAGCAATCCCGGGACTAGTCCGGTCAATGAGCAGTTCTTC. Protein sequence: CASNPGTSPVNEQFF. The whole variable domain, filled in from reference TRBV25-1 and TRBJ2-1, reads EADIYQTPRYLVIGTGKKITLECSQTMGHDKMYWYQQDPGMELHLIHYSYGVNSTEKGDLSSESTVSRIRTEHFPLTLESARPSHTSQYLCASNPGTSPVNEQFFGPGTRLTVL.

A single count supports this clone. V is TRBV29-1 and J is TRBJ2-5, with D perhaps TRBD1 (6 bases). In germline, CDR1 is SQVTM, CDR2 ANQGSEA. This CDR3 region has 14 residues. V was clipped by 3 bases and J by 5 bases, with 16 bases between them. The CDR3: CSVDPGALGETQYF. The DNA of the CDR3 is TGCAGCGTTGACCCAGGGGCGTTGGGGGAGACCCAGTACTTC.

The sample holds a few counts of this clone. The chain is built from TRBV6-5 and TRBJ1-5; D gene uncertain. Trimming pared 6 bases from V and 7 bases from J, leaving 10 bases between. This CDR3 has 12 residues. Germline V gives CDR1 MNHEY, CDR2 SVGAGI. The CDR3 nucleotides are TGTGCCAGCAGCCGCTCGGAGCAGCCCCAGCATTTT. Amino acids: CASSRSEQPQHF.

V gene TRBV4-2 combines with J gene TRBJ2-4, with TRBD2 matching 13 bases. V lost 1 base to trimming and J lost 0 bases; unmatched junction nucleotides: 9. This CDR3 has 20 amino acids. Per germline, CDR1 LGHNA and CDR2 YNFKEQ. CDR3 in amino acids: CASSQAHGTSGTVAKNIQYF. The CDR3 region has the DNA TGTGCCAGCAGCCAAGCCCATGGGACTAGCGGGACGGTAGCCAAAAACATTCAGTACTTC.

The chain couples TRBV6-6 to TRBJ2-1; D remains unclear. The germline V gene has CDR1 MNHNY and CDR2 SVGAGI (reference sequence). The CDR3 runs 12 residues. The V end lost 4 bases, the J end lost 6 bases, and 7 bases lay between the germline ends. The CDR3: CASSLKPNEQFF. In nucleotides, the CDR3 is TGTGCCAGCAGTTTAAAGCCCAATGAGCAGTTCTTC.

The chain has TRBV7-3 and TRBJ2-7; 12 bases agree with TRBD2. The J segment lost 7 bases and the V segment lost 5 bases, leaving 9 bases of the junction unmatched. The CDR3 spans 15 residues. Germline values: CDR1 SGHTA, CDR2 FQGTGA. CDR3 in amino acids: CASSLAGGRSGEQYF. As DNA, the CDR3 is TGTGCCAGCAGCCTAGCGGGAGGGCGCAGCGGTGAGCAGTACTTC.

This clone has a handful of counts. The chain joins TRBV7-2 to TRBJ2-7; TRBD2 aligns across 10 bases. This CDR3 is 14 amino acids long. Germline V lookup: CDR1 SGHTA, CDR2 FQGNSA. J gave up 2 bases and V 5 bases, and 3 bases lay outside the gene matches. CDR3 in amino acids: CASSPTSGAYEQYF. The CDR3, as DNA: TGTGCCAGCAGCCCCACTAGCGGGGCCTACGAGCAGTACTTC.

The CDR3: CASSPRGTGELFF. CDR3 nucleotides: TGTGCCAGCAGCCCCAGGGGGACCGGGGAGCTGTTTTTT. The gene calls are TRBV11-3 and TRBJ2-2, with 7 nucleotides matching TRBD1. The CDR3 sequence is 13 residues long. The V segment lost 5 bases and the J segment 5 bases; nucleotides outside the gene matches: 2. CDR1 SGHNT and CDR2 YENEEA come from the germline V gene.

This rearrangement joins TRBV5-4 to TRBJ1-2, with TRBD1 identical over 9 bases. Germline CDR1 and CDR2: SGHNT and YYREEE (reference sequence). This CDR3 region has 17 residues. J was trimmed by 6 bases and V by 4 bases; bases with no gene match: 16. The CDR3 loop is CASSRKGQGRRRNGYTF. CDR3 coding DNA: TGTGCCAGCAGCCGAAAGGGACAGGGCCGGCGTCGAAATGGCTACACCTTC.

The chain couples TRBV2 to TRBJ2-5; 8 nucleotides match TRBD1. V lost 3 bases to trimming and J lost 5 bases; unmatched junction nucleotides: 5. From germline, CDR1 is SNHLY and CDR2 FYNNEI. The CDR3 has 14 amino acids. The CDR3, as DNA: TGTGCCAGCAGTGACGCCAGGGGGCGCGAGACCCAGTACTTC. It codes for CASSDARGRETQYF.

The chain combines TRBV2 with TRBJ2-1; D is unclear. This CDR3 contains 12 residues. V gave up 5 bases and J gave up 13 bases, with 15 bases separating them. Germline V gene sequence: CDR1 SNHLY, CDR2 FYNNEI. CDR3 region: CASSSSRSEQFF. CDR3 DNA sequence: TGTGCCAGCAGTTCCTCTAGGTCAGAACAGTTCTTC.

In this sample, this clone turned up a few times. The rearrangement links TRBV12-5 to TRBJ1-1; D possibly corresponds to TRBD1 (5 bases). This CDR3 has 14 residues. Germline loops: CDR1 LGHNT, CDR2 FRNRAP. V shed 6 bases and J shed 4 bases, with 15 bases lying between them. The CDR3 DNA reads TGTGCTAGTGGCCTGAGCGGAGGGGTCACTGAAGCTTTCTTT. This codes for CASGLSGGVTEAFF. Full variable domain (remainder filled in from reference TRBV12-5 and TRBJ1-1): DARVTQTPRHKVTEMGQEVTMRCQPILGHNTVFWYRQTMMQGLELLAYFRNRAPLDDSGMPKDRFSAEMPDATLATLKIQPSEPRDSAVYFCASGLSGGVTEAFFGQGTRLTVV.

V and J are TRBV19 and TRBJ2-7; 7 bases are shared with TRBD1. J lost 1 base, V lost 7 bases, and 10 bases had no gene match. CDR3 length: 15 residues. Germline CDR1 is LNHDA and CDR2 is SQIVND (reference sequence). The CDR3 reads CASICRDSSSYEQYF. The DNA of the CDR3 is TGTGCCAGTATTTGCCGGGACAGTTCTTCCTACGAGCAGTACTTC.

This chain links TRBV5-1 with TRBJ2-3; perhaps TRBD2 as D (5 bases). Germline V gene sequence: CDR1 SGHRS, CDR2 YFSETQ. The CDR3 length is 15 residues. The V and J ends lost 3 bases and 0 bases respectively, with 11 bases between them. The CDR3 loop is CASSSTLGSTDTQYF. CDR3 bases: TGCGCCAGCAGCTCGACACTAGGTAGCACAGATACGCAGTATTTT.

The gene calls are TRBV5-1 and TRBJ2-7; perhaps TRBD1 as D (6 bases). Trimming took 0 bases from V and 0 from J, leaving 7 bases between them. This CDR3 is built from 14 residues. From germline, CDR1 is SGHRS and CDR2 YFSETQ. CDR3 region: CASSLGQASYEQYF. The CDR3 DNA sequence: TGCGCCAGCAGCTTGGGACAGGCCTCCTACGAGCAGTACTTC.

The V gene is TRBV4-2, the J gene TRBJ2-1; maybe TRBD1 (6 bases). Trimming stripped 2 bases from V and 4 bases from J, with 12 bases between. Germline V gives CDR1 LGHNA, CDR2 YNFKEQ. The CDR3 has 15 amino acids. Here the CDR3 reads CASSQQPGQYNEQFF. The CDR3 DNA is TGTGCCAGCAGCCAACAACCGGGACAATACAATGAGCAGTTCTTC.

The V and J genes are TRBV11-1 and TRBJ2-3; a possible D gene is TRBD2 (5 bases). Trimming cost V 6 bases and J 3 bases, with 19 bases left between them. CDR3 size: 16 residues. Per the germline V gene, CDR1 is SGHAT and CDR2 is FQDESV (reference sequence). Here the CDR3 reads CASRREGWVETDTQYF. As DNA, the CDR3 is TGTGCCAGCAGACGAGAGGGTTGGGTGGAGACAGATACGCAGTATTTT.

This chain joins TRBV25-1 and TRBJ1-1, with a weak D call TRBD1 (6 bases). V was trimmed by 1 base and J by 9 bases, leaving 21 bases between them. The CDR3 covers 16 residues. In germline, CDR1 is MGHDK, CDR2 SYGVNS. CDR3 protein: CASSEWVRGRGFKAFF. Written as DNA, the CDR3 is TGTGCCAGCAGTGAATGGGTCAGAGGGAGGGGGTTTAAAGCTTTCTTT. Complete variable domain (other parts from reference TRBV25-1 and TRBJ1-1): EADIYQTPRYLVIGTGKKITLECSQTMGHDKMYWYQQDPGMELHLIHYSYGVNSTEKGDLSSESTVSRIRTEHFPLTLESARPSHTSQYLCASSEWVRGRGFKAFFGQGTRLTVV.

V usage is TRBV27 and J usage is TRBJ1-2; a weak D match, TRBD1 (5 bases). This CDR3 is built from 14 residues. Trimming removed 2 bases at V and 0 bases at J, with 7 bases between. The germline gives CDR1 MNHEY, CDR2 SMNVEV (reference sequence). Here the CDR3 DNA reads TGTGCCAGCAGTTTAGAAGGGGCTAACTATGGCTACACCTTC. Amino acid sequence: CASSLEGANYGYTF.

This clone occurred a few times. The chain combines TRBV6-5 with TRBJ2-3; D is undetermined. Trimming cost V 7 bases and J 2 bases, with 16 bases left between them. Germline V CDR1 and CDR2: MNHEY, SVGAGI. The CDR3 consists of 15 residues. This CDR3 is CASTFSTSPTDTQYF. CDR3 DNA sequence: TGTGCCAGCACCTTTTCGACTTCTCCCACAGATACGCAGTATTTT.

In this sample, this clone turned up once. CDR3: CASSLAFQYTEAFF. The CDR3 coding sequence is TGTGCCAGCAGCTTAGCCTTTCAGTACACTGAAGCTTTCTTT. This rearrangement joins TRBV7-9 to TRBJ1-1; D uncertain. The V gene lost 0 bases and the J gene lost 3 bases, with 8 bases spanning the gap. In germline, CDR1 is SEHNR, CDR2 FQNEAQ (reference sequence). The length of the CDR3 is 14 residues.

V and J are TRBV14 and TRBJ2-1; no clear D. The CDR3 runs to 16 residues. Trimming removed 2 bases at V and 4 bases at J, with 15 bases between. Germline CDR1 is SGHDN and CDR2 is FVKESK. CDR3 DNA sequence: TGTGCCAGCAGCCAATTCGGTTCATCAGCGTACAATGAGCAGTTCTTC. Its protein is CASSQFGSSAYNEQFF.

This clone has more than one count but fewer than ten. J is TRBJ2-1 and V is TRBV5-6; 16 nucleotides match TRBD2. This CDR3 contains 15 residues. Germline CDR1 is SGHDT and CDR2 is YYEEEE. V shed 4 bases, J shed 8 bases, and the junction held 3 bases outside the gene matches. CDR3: CASSMGLAGGHEQFF. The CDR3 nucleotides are TGTGCCAGCAGCATGGGACTAGCGGGAGGGCATGAGCAGTTCTTC.

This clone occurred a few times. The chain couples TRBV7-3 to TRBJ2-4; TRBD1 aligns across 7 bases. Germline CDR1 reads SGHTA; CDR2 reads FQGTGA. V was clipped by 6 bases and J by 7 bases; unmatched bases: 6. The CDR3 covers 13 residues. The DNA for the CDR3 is TGTGCCAGCAGTCAAGGACAGGACAACATTCAGTACTTC. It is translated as CASSQGQDNIQYF. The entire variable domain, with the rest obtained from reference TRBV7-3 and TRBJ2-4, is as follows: GAGVSQTPSNKVTEKGKYVELRCDPISGHTALYWYRQSLGQGPEFLIYFQGTGAADDSGLPNDRFFAVRPEGSVSTLKIQRTERGDSAVYLCASSQGQDNIQYFGAGTRLSVL.